This T cell receptor beta chain was obtained from a study of OX40 agonist ivuxolimab in advanced cancers. Points from the study as a whole: In CD8+ T cells, expanded clones were on average more numerous than in CD4+.

Data came from immunoSEQ multiplex PCR; TCRdb stores just in-frame clones and leaves some out. This sample carries approximately 67,000 clones, 75% to 90% of them seen once, and the ten largest clones take 2% to 2.5%. Turning to this clone: The target antigen is unknown.

This sequence originates from an adult with an advanced solid tumor such as melanoma, head and neck, liver or kidney cancer. Sequenced here: CD4+ or CD8+ T cells sorted from blood, sampled in a trial of the OX40 agonist ivuxolimab.

CDR3 in amino acids: CASSSREVGPIEQFF. The DNA for the CDR3 is TGCGCCAGCAGCTCGAGGGAGGTAGGGCCCATTGAGCAGTTCTTC. The chain joins TRBV5-1 to TRBJ2-1; D might be TRBD2 (6 bases). Trimming removed 3 bases at V and 9 bases at J, with 19 bases between. The V gene's germline CDR1 is SGHRS and CDR2 YFSETQ. The CDR3 has 15 amino acids.